Shown below are 2 T cell receptor beta chains from a single sample sequenced in a study of spatial heterogeneity in lung cancer. Time point noted: sample taken at primary tumor resection. TCRdb processed the 5' RACE reads anew with MiXCR; each CDR3 protein has one entry. The table lists around 7,700 distinct CDR3 sequences, roughly a tenth of them singletons. Study-wide points: The study found that expanded intratumoral alpha and beta TCR counts tracked tumor mutation counts.

Their cognate antigens are unknown. The source was lung tumor tissue, collected at surgery. The receptor source for this set is a male donor with early-stage non-small cell lung cancer.

This clonotype showed up just a few times. The V and J genes are TRBV27 and TRBJ2-7, with 7 bases lining up with TRBD1. Germline V gene data show CDR1 as MNHEY and CDR2 as SMNVEV (reference sequence). After removal of 5 bases from V and 7 bases from J, the junction contained 11 bases not matched to a gene. CDR3 length: 14 amino acids. The CDR3 bases are TGTGCCAGCAGTCTCGAAGGACAGGCCCTAGAGCAGTACTTC. As protein: CASSLEGQALEQYF.

This clonotype occurred a few times. The rearrangement uses TRBV7-9 and TRBJ1-5; unclear D gene. The CDR3 length is 14 residues. The V gene's germline CDR1 is SEHNR and CDR2 FQNEAQ (reference sequence). Trimming removed 6 bases at V and 3 bases at J, with 12 bases between. CDR3 bases: TGTGCCAGCAGTCCCGTGGGCTTCAATCAGCCCCAGCATTTT. Amino acid sequence: CASSPVGFNQPQHF.